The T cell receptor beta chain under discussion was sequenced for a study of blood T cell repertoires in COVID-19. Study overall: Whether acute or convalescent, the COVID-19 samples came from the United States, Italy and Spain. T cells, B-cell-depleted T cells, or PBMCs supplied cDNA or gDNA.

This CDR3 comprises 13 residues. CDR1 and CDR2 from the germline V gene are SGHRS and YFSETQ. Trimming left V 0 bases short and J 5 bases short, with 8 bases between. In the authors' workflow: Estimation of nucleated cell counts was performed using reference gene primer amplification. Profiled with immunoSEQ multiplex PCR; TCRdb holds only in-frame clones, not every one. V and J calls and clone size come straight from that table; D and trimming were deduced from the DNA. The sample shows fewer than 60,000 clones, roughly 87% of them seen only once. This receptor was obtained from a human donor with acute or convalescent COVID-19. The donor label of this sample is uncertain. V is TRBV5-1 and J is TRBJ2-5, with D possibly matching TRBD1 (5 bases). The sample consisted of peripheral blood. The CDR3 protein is CASSLGGLETQYF. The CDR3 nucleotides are TGCGCCAGCAGCTTGGGGGGCCTCGAGACCCAGTACTTC. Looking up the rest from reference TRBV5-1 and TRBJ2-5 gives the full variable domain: KAGVTQTPRYLIKTRGQQVTLSCSPISGHRSVSWYQQTPGQGLQFLFEYFSETQRNKGNFPGRFSGRQFSNSRSEMNVSTLELGDSALYLCASSLGGLETQYFGPGTRLLVL.